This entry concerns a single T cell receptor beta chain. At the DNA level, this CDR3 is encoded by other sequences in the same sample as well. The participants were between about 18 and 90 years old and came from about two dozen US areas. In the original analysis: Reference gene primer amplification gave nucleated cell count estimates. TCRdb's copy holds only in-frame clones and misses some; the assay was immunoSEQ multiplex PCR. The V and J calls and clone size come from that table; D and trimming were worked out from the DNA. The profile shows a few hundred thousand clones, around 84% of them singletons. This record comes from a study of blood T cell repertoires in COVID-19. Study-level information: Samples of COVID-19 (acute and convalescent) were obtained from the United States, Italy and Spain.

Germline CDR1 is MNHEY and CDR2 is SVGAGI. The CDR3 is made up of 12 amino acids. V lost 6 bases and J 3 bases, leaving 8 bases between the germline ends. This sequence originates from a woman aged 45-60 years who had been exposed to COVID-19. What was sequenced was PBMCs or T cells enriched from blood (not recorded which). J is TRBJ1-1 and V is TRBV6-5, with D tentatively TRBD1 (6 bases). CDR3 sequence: CASSRQDTEAFF. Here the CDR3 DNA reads TGTGCCAGCAGCCGACAGGACACTGAAGCTTTCTTT.